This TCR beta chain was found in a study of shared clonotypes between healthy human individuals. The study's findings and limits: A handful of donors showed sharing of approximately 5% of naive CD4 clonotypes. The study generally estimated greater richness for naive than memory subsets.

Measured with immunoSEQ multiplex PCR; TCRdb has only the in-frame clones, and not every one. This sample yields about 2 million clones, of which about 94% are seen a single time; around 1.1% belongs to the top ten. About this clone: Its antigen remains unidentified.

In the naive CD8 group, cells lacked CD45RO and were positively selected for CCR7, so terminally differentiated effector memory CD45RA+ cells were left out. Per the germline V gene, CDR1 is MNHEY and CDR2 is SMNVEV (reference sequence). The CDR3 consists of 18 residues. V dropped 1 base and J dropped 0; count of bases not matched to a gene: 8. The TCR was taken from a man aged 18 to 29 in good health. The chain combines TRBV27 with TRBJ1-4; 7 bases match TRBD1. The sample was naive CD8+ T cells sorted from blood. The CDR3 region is CASSLYLQGGATNEKLFF. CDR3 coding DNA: TGTGCCAGCAGTTTATATCTCCAGGGGGGAGCAACTAATGAAAAACTGTTTTTT.